This T cell receptor beta chain was obtained from a study of blood T cell repertoires in COVID-19. Study-wide context: Acute and convalescent COVID-19 specimens originated in the United States, Italy and Spain. The cDNA or gDNA used as material had been derived from T cells, B-cell-depleted T cells, or PBMCs.

Germline V CDR1 and CDR2: MGHDK, SYGVNS. V trimming: 6 bases; J trimming: 3 bases; junction bases outside the gene matches: 3. The length of the CDR3 is 13 residues. Authors' data handling: Nucleated cell counts were estimated from reference gene primer amplification. TCRdb keeps only in-frame clones here, not all; method: immunoSEQ multiplex PCR. The V and J calls and clone size were taken over from that table, and D and trimming were inferred from the DNA. The profile shows some 170,000 clones, roughly 90% of them singletons. The source is a man in his sixties with active or convalescent COVID-19. The rearrangement joins TRBV25-1 to TRBJ1-1; 8 bases are shared with TRBD1. Sequenced: peripheral blood. The CDR3 DNA reads TGTGCCAGCAGATTGACAGGGGACACTGAAGCTTTCTTT. Translation gives CASRLTGDTEAFF.